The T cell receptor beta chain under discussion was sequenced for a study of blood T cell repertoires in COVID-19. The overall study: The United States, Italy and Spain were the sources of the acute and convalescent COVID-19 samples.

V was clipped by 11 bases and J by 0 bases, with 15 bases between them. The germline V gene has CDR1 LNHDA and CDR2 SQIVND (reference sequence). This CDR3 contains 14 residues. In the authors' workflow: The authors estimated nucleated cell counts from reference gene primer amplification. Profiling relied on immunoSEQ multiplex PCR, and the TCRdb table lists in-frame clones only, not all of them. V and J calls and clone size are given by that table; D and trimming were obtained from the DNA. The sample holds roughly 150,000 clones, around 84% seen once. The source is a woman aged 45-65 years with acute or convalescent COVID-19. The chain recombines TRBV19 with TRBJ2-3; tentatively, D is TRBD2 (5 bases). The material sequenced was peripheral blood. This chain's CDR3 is CAASDYTSTDTQYF. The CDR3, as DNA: TGTGCCGCCTCCGACTATACTAGCACAGATACGCAGTATTTT.